Reported below is one T cell receptor beta chain. What it binds is unknown. This record belongs to a study of cytomegalovirus exposure and HLA in healthy donors. Whole-study findings and limits: As a later analysis revealed, the rate of TCR association differed by HLA locus, with DRB1 most and HLA-C fewest. A list of around 160 TCR beta chains associated with cytomegalovirus was given. The classifier reportedly diagnosed cytomegalovirus status with high sensitivity and specificity.

The PCR employed 60 Vbeta primers together with 13 Jbeta primers. Data came from immunoSEQ multiplex PCR; TCRdb stores just in-frame clones and leaves some out. The table includes approximately 150,000 clones, 77% detected once. V lost 3 bases, J lost 0 bases, and 1 base stayed unmatched. Germline loops: CDR1 LGHNA, CDR2 YNFKEQ. This CDR3 is built from 15 residues. The sequence came from a woman in her twenties or thirties in good health and CMV-seropositive. The specimen sequenced was PBMCs. V gene TRBV4-2 combines with J gene TRBJ2-3; 9 bases match TRBD2. The CDR3 DNA follows: TGTGCCAGCAGCCAGACTAGCGGTAGCACAGATACGCAGTATTTT. Translation gives CASSQTSGSTDTQYF.